Listed below are T cell receptor beta chains from one sample, sequenced in a study of CD8 T cells in ankylosing spondylitis. TCRdb itself ran the 5' RACE reads through MiXCR, one entry per CDR3 protein. The table records under 55,000 distinct CDR3 sequences, 6.5% to 9% of them present only once. The sequencing input was blood, either unsorted or a sorted T cell fraction (not recorded which). Receptor source: a female donor with ankylosing spondylitis or in good health (not recorded which). Both conserved end residues are part of each CDR3. A D gene is named only where the DNA matches it firmly. Not all rows give a size; the values are once, few, many and, for expanded clones, a class.

TRBD2	TRBV5-1	TRBJ2-1	few	CASSRGLAGDNEQFF	TGCGCCAGCAGCCGAGGACTAGCGGGGGACAATGAGCAGTTCTTC
TRBD2	TRBV12-3/TRBV12-4	TRBJ2-3	many	CASTLGLAGTTDTQYF	TGTGCCAGCACACTCGGACTAGCGGGGACCACAGATACGCAGTATTTT
-	TRBV5-1	TRBJ1-2	many	CASSPGPGDYGYTF	TGCGCCAGCAGCCCTGGGCCGGGTGACTATGGCTACACCTTC
-	TRBV9	TRBJ1-1	many	CASSVIASAEAFF	TGTGCCAGCAGCGTAATTGCAAGCGCTGAAGCTTTCTTT
-	TRBV10-2	TRBJ1-5	-	CASSDRLGGGQPQHF	TGCGCCAGCAGTGATCGTCTAGGGGGGGGTCAGCCCCAGCATTTT
-	TRBV3-1	TRBJ2-3	-	CASSQQGSTDTQYF	TGTGCCAGCAGCCAGCAGGGAAGCACAGATACGCAGTATTTT
-	TRBV20-1	TRBJ2-1	many	CSATEGGGRSYNEQFF	TGCAGTGCTACCGAAGGTGGGGGGCGTTCCTACAATGAGCAGTTCTTC
TRBD1	TRBV28	TRBJ1-5	many	CASRGQGRSASQPQHF	TGTGCCAGCAGAGGACAGGGGCGAAGCGCGTCGCAGCCCCAGCATTTT
-	TRBV29-1	TRBJ2-7	-	CSVEVRTASSYEQYF	TGCAGCGTTGAAGTTAGAACGGCTAGCTCCTACGAGCAGTACTTC
-	TRBV5-1	TRBJ2-5	many	CASSLVGGQETQYF	TGCGCCAGCAGCTTGGTAGGCGGTCAAGAGACCCAGTACTTC
-	TRBV29-1	TRBJ1-1	many	CSVVGGQLNVNTEAFF	TGCAGCGTTGTCGGGGGGCAGTTAAACGTGAACACTGAAGCTTTCTTT
TRBD2	TRBV5-1	TRBJ2-2	many	CASSTRLAGSTGELFF	TGCGCCAGCAGCACGCGACTAGCGGGTAGCACCGGGGAGCTGTTTTTT
TRBD2	TRBV7-7	TRBJ2-3	many	CASSPEGLLLTDTQYF	TGTGCTAGCAGCCCAGAGGGACTACTCCTCACAGATACGCAGTATTTT
-	TRBV18	TRBJ1-5	many	CASSPPWEGGNQPQHF	TGTGCCAGCTCACCACCATGGGAAGGAGGCAATCAGCCCCAGCATTTT
-	TRBV18	TRBJ1-5	many	CASSPPQGPNQPQHF	TGTGCCAGCTCACCACCACAGGGACCCAATCAGCCCCAGCATTTT
TRBD2	TRBV20-1	TRBJ2-5	many	CSATGTSGGGTQYF	TGCAGTGCTACAGGGACTAGCGGGGGGGGGACCCAGTACTTC
TRBD1	TRBV20-1	TRBJ1-4	many	CSVPRQGEFEKLFF	TGCAGTGTTCCGAGACAGGGGGAGTTTGAAAAACTGTTTTTT
TRBD1	TRBV13	TRBJ1-2	many	CASSHHRTGIGGVGLYTF	TGTGCCAGCAGCCATCACCGGACAGGGATCGGTGGGGTAGGACTCTACACCTTC
-	TRBV13	TRBJ2-2	many	CASSFTDVTGELFF	TGTGCCAGCAGCTTTACAGATGTCACCGGGGAGCTGTTTTTT
TRBD1	TRBV18	TRBJ2-3	many	CASSRWTGAPDDTQYF	TGTGCCAGCTCACGATGGACAGGGGCCCCCGACGATACGCAGTATTTT
TRBD1	TRBV5-1	TRBJ2-3	many	CASSEDRGATDTQYF	TGCGCCAGCAGCGAGGACAGGGGGGCCACAGATACGCAGTATTTT
-	TRBV7-2	TRBJ2-1	-	CASSLVGTASYNEQFF	TGTGCCAGCAGCTTAGTCGGGACGGCGAGCTACAATGAGCAGTTCTTC
-	TRBV5-1	TRBJ1-1	many	CASSMAAGQGVEAFF	TGCGCCAGCAGCATGGCCGCGGGGCAGGGAGTTGAAGCTTTCTTT
TRBD1	TRBV12-3/TRBV12-4	TRBJ1-1	many	CASSPRTGQNTEAFF	TGTGCCAGCAGTCCCCGGACAGGGCAGAACACTGAAGCTTTCTTT
-	TRBV28	TRBJ1-1	many	CASKSATEAFF	TGTGCCAGCAAATCGGCCACTGAAGCTTTCTTT
TRBD1	TRBV12-3/TRBV12-4	TRBJ2-3	many	CASRIGGAPDTQYF	TGTGCCAGCAGAATAGGGGGCGCGCCAGATACGCAGTATTTT
-	TRBV15	TRBJ1-3	many	CATSRGRGLENTIYF	TGTGCCACCAGCAGAGGCCGGGGGTTGGAAAACACCATATATTTT
TRBD2	TRBV4-1	TRBJ2-5	-	CASSQLPVLGGAVETQYF	TGCGCCAGCAGCCAACTCCCTGTGCTCGGGGGGGCCGTAGAGACCCAGTACTTC
-	TRBV12-3/TRBV12-4	TRBJ1-1	many	CASRTDRTRNAEAFF	TGTGCCAGCAGGACCGACAGGACACGAAACGCTGAAGCTTTCTTT
-	TRBV29-1	TRBJ1-1	many	CSVAENTEAFF	TGCAGCGTTGCGGAGAACACTGAAGCTTTCTTT
-	TRBV12-3/TRBV12-4	TRBJ1-1	many	CASSLRGDTEAFF	TGTGCCAGCAGTTTAAGAGGGGACACTGAAGCTTTCTTT
TRBD2	TRBV4-2	TRBJ2-1	many	CASSRTSGYNEQFF	TGTGCCAGCAGCCGGACTAGCGGATACAATGAGCAGTTCTTC
TRBD1	TRBV29-1	TRBJ1-2	many	CSVVGQGNYGYTF	TGCAGCGTTGTGGGACAGGGGAACTATGGCTACACCTTC
-	TRBV5-1	TRBJ1-1	many	CASSLGGLPEAFF	TGCGCCAGCAGCTTGGGGGGGCTCCCTGAAGCTTTCTTT
TRBD1	TRBV29-1	TRBJ1-6	many	CSVGEGTASNSPLHF	TGCAGCGTTGGTGAGGGGACAGCGTCCAATTCACCCCTCCACTTT
-	TRBV27	TRBJ1-5	many	CASTRGPQHF	TGTGCCAGCACTCGGGGGCCCCAGCATTTT
-	TRBV18	TRBJ1-4	many	CASSSDGPSNEKLFF	TGTGCCAGCTCATCCGATGGACCGAGTAATGAAAAACTGTTTTTT
-	TRBV28	TRBJ1-4	many	CASAGPDNEKLFF	TGTGCCAGCGCAGGACCCGATAATGAAAAACTGTTTTTT
TRBD1	TRBV7-2	TRBJ2-2	many	CASSLAQGQTGELFF	TGTGCCAGCAGCTTAGCCCAGGGACAGACCGGGGAGCTGTTTTTT
-	TRBV25-1	TRBJ2-3	many	CASSRSPGRGPTDTQYF	TGTGCCAGCAGTCGGTCCCCGGGCAGGGGCCCCACAGATACGCAGTATTTT
-	TRBV10-2	TRBJ2-7	many	CASSEEFLYEQYF	TGCGCCAGCAGTGAGGAATTTCTGTACGAGCAGTACTTC
-	TRBV30	TRBJ1-6	few	CAWSPRRGDSPLHF	TGTGCCTGGAGTCCCCGACGCGGCGATTCACCCCTCCACTTT
-	TRBV6-5	TRBJ1-1	many	CASSSGLRSAFF	TGTGCCAGCAGCTCGGGACTCCGTTCGGCTTTCTTT
-	TRBV12-3/TRBV12-4	TRBJ2-2	many	CATAGKGGTGELFF	TGTGCCACCGCCGGGAAGGGAGGCACCGGGGAGCTGTTTTTT
-	TRBV10-3	TRBJ2-7	few	CAISGQGMTNYEQYF	TGTGCCATCAGTGGTCAGGGGATGACGAACTACGAGCAGTACTTC
TRBD1	TRBV27	TRBJ1-6	many	CASNKQGGITPLHF	TGTGCCAGCAACAAACAGGGGGGTATAACACCCCTCCACTTT
TRBD1	TRBV11-2	TRBJ2-1	many	CASSETGTGHNEQFF	TGTGCCAGCAGTGAGACCGGGACAGGCCACAATGAGCAGTTCTTC
-	TRBV5-1	TRBJ1-1	many	CASSPNEGEAFF	TGCGCCAGCAGCCCCAATGAAGGAGAGGCTTTCTTT
-	TRBV18	TRBJ1-1	many	CASSPPRSSTEAFF	TGTGCCAGCTCACCACCGCGAAGCTCCACTGAAGCTTTCTTT
-	TRBV20-1	TRBJ2-3	many	CSARAGGRGDTQYF	TGCAGTGCTAGAGCGGGGGGCCGGGGGGATACGCAGTATTTT
TRBD2	TRBV5-1	TRBJ2-3	many	CASSLRGGSTDTQYF	TGCGCCAGCAGCTTGCGGGGGGGGAGTACAGATACGCAGTATTTT
-	TRBV10-3	TRBJ2-7	many	CAISGSSYEQYF	TGTGCCATCTCAGGGAGCTCCTACGAGCAGTACTTC
-	TRBV2	TRBJ2-1	many	CASDPGRRITYNEQFF	TGTGCCAGCGACCCAGGAAGGCGGATTACCTACAATGAGCAGTTCTTC
-	TRBV5-1	TRBJ1-5	many	CASSPETGRNQPQHF	TGCGCCAGCAGCCCTGAGACGGGTAGAAATCAGCCCCAGCATTTT
-	TRBV18	TRBJ1-1	few	CASSRTTPTEPTEAFF	TGTGCCAGCTCACGGACCACCCCCACGGAACCCACTGAAGCTTTCTTT
TRBD2	TRBV4-1	TRBJ2-3	many	CASSQEGLAGGPWVCTQYF	TGCGCCAGCAGCCAAGAGGGACTAGCGGGGGGGCCTTGGGTTTGTACGCAGTATTTT
-	TRBV6-1	TRBJ1-1	few	CASIPGNGMNTEAFF	TGTGCCAGCATACCAGGGAACGGGATGAACACTGAAGCTTTCTTT